The 11 T cell receptor beta chains listed next were all sequenced from one sample in a study of T cell repertoires in cytomegalovirus infection. Which antigens these TCRs recognize remains unknown. TCRdb independently ran MiXCR on the reads; one entry per CDR3 protein. This sample has approximately 280,000 distinct CDR3 sequences, with around 20% found just once. The sample here was cultured PBMCs, taken from culture after CMV antigen stimulation. The receptor source for this set is a human donor in good health (CMV status not recorded). Some clones in this sample may be carry-over from other donors' samples.

The CDR3 bases are TGTGCCAGCAGCCGACCGGGACTAGCGGGAGAAGAGCAGTTCTTC. Translation: CASSRPGLAGEEQFF. The chain combines TRBV27 with TRBJ2-1; 14 bases are a match to TRBD2. From germline, CDR1 is MNHEY and CDR2 SMNVEV (reference sequence). CDR3 length equals 15 residues. V lost 6 bases and J lost 10; bases outside the gene matches: 8.

This clonotype showed up just a few times. The chain combines TRBV4-3 with TRBJ1-6; D unclear. This CDR3 comprises 14 residues. Germline V gene lookup returns CDR1 LGHNA and CDR2 YSLEER. The V gene lost 0 bases and the J gene lost 10 bases, with 10 bases spanning the gap. The CDR3 loop reads CASSQDHGNSPLHF. As DNA, the CDR3 is TGCGCCAGCAGCCAAGATCATGGGAACTCACCCCTCCACTTT.

The chain has TRBV5-6 and TRBJ2-6; TRBD1 agrees at 7 bases. J gave up 1 base and V 1 base, and 14 bases lay outside the gene matches. The CDR3 consists of 20 residues. Germline CDR1 is SGHDT and CDR2 is YYEEEE. The CDR3 region has the DNA TGTGCCAGCAGCTTGATTTGGATCGGACAGGACCGTTCTGGGGCCAACGTCCTGACTTTC. It encodes CASSLIWIGQDRSGANVLTF.

This clonotype was picked up many times. The chain uses TRBV7-8 and TRBJ1-5; weak D call: TRBD1 (5 bases). V lost 8 bases and J lost 6, with 11 bases in between. This CDR3 has 12 residues. CDR1 and CDR2 from the germline V gene are SGHVS and FQNEAQ. CDR3 protein: CASASGAQPQHF. The CDR3 coding sequence is TGTGCCAGCGCGTCTGGGGCTCAGCCCCAGCATTTT.

The chain combines TRBV2 with TRBJ1-2; D ambiguous. The V gene's germline CDR1 is SNHLY and CDR2 FYNNEI. The CDR3 has 14 amino acids. The CDR3 protein is CATGGRTPNYGYTF. The CDR3 DNA reads TGTGCAACCGGAGGCAGGACTCCTAACTATGGCTACACCTTC.

The chain couples TRBV6-2 or TRBV6-3 to TRBJ2-3; D is ambiguous. Germline V lookup: CDR1 MNHEY, CDR2 SVGEGT. V gave up 6 bases and J gave up 3 bases, with 19 bases separating them. The CDR3 runs to 16 residues. This CDR3 is CASSPSGFRGTDTQYF. The DNA for the CDR3 is TGTGCCAGCAGCCCCTCCGGGTTCCGTGGGACAGATACGCAGTATTTT.

In this sample, this clonotype turned up a few times. CDR3 protein: CSVPVGNTEAFF. The CDR3, as DNA: TGCAGCGTGCCGGTCGGGAACACTGAAGCTTTCTTT. The genes are TRBV29-1 and TRBJ1-1; no clear D gene. The CDR3 has 12 amino acids. V was trimmed by 6 bases and J by 1 base, leaving 9 bases between them. Germline CDR1 SQVTM, CDR2 ANQGSEA.

This chain joins TRBV29-1 and TRBJ2-3, with D tentatively TRBD2 (6 bases). Trimming pared 7 bases from V and 5 bases from J, leaving 22 bases between. The germline CDR1 and CDR2 sequences are SQVTM and ANQGSEA. The CDR3 is 15 residues long. CDR3 loop: CSGSGTYGQEDTQYF. Written as DNA, the CDR3 is TGCAGCGGCTCCGGGACTTATGGGCAGGAAGATACGCAGTATTTT.

The sample holds many counts of this clonotype. V usage is TRBV12-3 or TRBV12-4 and J usage is TRBJ2-5, with 10 bases matching TRBD2. This CDR3 is 16 amino acids long. V shed 7 bases and J 5 bases; nucleotides not matched to a gene: 13. This CDR3 is CASTPPGTSDSETQYF. The DNA of the CDR3 is TGTGCCAGCACCCCCCCCGGGACTAGCGATTCGGAGACCCAGTACTTC.

There are a few counts of this clonotype. In DNA form, the CDR3 reads TGTGCCAGCAGCCTAACCCCCGAACGACAAGAGACCCAGTACTTC. Translation: CASSLTPERQETQYF. The rearrangement links TRBV14 to TRBJ2-5; D is undetermined. CDR1 SGHDN and CDR2 FVKESK come from the germline V gene. The CDR3 is made up of 15 amino acids. V lost 4 bases and J lost 2, with 14 bases in between. Looking up the rest from reference TRBV14 and TRBJ2-5 gives the full variable domain: EAGVTQFPSHSVIEKGQTVTLRCDPISGHDNLYWYRRVMGKEIKFLLHFVKESKQDESGMPNNRFLAERTGGTYSTLKVQPAELEDSGVYFCASSLTPERQETQYFGPGTRLLVL.

This clonotype was detected many times. The J gene is TRBJ1-6, the V gene TRBV7-2; D is perhaps TRBD1 (5 bases). CDR1 and CDR2 from the germline V gene are SGHTA and FQGNSA. Trimming removed 2 bases at V and 6 bases at J, with 5 bases between. The length of the CDR3 is 13 residues. The CDR3 coding sequence is TGTGCCAGCAGCTTACAGGGTAATTCACCCCTCCACTTT. Translated, it gives CASSLQGNSPLHF.